This T cell receptor (beta chain) was captured in a study of blood T cells in healthy people across ages. CDR3 length equals 15 residues. V dropped 6 bases and J dropped 4; count of bases not matched to a gene: 8. Germline V gene lookup returns CDR1 MNHEY and CDR2 SVGAGI. A sample-barcoded 5' primer and a J-beta primer mix were used in a second PCR of roughly 7 to 11 cycles. Every single cDNA molecule received a tag from a template-switch adaptor with 12 random nucleotides. One entry per CDR3 protein, called by TCRdb with MiXCR from the 5' RACE reads. This table holds fewer than 800,000 distinct CDR3 sequences, approximately 49% found once. This clonotype has more than one count but fewer than ten.

Sequencing was performed on blood. This TCR derives from a woman aged 55-69 years in good health. The chain combines TRBV6-5 with TRBJ2-7; TRBD2 aligns across 11 bases. DNA for the CDR3: TGTGCCAGCAGGCAAAAGACTAGCGGGGTTTACGAGCAGTACTTC. It translates to CASRQKTSGVYEQYF.